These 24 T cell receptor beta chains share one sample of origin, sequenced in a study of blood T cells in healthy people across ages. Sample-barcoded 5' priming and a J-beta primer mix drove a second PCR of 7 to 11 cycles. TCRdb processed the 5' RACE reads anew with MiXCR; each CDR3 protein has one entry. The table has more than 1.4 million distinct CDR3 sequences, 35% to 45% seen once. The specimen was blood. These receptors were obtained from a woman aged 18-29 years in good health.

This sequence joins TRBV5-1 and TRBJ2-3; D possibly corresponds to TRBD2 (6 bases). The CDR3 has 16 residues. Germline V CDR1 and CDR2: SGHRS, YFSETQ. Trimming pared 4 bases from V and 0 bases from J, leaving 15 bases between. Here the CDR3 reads CASSQAIAASTDTQYF. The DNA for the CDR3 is TGCGCCAGCAGCCAAGCGATAGCGGCTAGCACAGATACGCAGTATTTT.

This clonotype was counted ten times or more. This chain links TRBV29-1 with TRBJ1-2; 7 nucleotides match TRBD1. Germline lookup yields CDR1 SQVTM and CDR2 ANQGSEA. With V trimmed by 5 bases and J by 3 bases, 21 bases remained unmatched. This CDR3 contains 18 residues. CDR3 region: CSVKVSPLTGVGDYGYTF. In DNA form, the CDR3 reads TGCAGCGTTAAGGTCTCCCCCCTTACAGGGGTTGGGGACTATGGCTACACCTTC.

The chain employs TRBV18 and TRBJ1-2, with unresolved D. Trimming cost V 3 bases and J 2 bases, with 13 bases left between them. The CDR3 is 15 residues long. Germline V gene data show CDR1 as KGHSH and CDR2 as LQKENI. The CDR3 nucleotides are TGTGCCAGCTCACCCGCGAGGCATAGAAACTATGGCTACACCTTC. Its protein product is CASSPARHRNYGYTF.

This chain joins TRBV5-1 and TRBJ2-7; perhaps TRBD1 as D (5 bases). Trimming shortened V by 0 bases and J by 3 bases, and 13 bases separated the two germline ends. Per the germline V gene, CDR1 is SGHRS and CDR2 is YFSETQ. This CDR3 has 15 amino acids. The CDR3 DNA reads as TGCGCCAGCAGCTTGGGACAGAGAGAAGTCTACGAGCAGTACTTC. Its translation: CASSLGQREVYEQYF.

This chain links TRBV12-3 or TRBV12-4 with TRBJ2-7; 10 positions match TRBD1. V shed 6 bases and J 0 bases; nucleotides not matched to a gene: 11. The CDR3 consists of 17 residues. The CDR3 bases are TGTGCCAGCAGCCATGTTAACCGACAGGGGGCCTCCTACGAGCAGTACTTC. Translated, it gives CASSHVNRQGASYEQYF.

In DNA, the CDR3 is TGTGCCAGCAGCATTAACCCTAACTACGAGCAGTACTTC. It codes for CASSINPNYEQYF. The chain links TRBV9 to TRBJ2-7, with D unclear. Germline CDR1 reads SGDLS; CDR2 reads YYNGEE. The germline V and J ends were trimmed by 4 bases and 3 bases, with 11 bases remaining between them. This CDR3 spans 13 amino acids. The whole variable domain, filled in from reference TRBV9 and TRBJ2-7, reads DSGVTQTPKHLITATGQRVTLRCSPRSGDLSVYWYQQSLDQGLQFLIQYYNGEERAKGNILERFSAQQFPDLHSELNLSSLELGDSALYFCASSINPNYEQYFGPGTRLTVT.

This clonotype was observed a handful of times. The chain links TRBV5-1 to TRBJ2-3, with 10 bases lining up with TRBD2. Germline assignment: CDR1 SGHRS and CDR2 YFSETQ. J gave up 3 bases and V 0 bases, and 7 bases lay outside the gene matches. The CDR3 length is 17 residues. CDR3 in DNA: TGCGCCAGCAGCTTGGGGCGACTAGCGGGTGGGACAGATACGCAGTATTTT. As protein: CASSLGRLAGGTDTQYF.

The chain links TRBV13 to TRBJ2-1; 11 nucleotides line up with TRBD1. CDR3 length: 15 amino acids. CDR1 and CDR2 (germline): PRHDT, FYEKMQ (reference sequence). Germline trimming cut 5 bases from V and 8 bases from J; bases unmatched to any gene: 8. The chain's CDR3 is CASSLPGQGVHEQFF. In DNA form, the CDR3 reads TGTGCCAGCAGCCTCCCGGGACAGGGGGTTCATGAGCAGTTCTTC.

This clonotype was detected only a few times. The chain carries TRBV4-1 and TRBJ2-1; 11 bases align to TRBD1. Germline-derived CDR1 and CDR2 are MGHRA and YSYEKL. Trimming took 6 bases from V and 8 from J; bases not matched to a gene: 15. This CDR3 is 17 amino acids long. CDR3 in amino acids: CASSRLTGTGGSDEQFF. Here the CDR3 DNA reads TGCGCCAGCAGTAGACTAACCGGGACAGGGGGGAGCGATGAGCAGTTCTTC.

The CDR3 spells CASSFRDRGGSEQFF. CDR3 bases: TGTGCCAGCAGTTTCAGGGACAGGGGTGGCAGTGAGCAGTTCTTC. The chain couples TRBV7-2 to TRBJ2-1, with 10 bases aligning to TRBD1. Germline V CDR1 and CDR2: SGHTA, FQGNSA. This CDR3 contains 15 residues. Losses at the gene ends were 6 bases for V and 9 bases for J; bases not matched to a gene: 11.

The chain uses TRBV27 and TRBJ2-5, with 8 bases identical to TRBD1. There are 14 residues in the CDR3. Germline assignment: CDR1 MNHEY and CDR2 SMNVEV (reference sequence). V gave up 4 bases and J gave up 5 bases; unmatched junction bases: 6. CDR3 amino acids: CASSSLTGVETQYF. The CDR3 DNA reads TGTGCCAGCAGTTCCCTGACAGGGGTGGAGACCCAGTACTTC.

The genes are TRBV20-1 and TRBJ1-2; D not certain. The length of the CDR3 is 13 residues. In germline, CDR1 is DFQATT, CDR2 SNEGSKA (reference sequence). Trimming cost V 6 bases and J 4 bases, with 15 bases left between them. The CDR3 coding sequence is TGCAGTGCCGACCCGATCAGTACCTATGGCTACACCTTC. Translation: CSADPISTYGYTF.

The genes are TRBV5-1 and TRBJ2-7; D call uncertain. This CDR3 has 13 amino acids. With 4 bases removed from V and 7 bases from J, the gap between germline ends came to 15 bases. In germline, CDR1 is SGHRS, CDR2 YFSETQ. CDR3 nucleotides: TGCGCCAGCAGCCCCCAACAAGGGCAAGAGCAGTACTTC. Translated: CASSPQQGQEQYF.

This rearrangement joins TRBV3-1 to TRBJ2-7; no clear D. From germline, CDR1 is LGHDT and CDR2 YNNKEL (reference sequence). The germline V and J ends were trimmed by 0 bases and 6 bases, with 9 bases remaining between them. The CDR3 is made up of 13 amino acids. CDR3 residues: CASSQDLHGEQYF. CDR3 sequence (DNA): TGTGCCAGCAGCCAAGATTTACACGGCGAGCAGTACTTC.

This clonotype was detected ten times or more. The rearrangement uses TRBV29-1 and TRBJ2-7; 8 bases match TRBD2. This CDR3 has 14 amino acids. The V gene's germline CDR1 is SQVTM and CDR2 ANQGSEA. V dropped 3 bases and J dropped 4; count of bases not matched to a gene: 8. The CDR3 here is CSVDGAGERYEQYF. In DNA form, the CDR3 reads TGCAGCGTTGACGGAGCGGGGGAGCGTTACGAGCAGTACTTC.

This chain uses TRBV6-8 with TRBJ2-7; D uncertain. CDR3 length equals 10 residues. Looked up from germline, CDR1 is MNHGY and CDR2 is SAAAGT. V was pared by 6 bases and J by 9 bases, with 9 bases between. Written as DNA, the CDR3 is TGTGCCAGCAGGGGGTGGGCGCAGTACTTC. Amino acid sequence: CASRGWAQYF.

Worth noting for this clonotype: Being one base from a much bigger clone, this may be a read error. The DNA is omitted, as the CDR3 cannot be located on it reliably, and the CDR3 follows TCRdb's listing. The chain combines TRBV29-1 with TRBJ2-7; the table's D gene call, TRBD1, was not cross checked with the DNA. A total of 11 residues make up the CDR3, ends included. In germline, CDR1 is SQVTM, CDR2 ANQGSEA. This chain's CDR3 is CSVGQGSERYF.

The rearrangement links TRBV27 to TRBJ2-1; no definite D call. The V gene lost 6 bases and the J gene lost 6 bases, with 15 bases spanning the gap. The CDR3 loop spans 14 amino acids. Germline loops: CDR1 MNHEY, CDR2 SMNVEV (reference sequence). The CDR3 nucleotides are TGTGCCAGCAGGGTATGGACGACCATCAATGAGCAGTTCTTC. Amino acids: CASRVWTTINEQFF.

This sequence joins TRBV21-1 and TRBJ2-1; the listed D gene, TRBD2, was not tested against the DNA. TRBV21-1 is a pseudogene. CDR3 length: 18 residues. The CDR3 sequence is CASNRRALTGKGKNEQFF. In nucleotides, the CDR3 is TGTGCCAGCAATCGGAGGGCCCTAACAGGGAAGGGTAAGAATGAGCAGTTCTTC.

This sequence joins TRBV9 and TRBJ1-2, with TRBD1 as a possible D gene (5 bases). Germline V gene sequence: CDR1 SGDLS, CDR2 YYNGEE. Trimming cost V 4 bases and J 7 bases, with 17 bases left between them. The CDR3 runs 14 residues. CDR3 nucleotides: TGTGCCAGCAGCCCCCGACGGGGGAGGGGTGGCTACACCTTC. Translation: CASSPRRGRGGYTF.

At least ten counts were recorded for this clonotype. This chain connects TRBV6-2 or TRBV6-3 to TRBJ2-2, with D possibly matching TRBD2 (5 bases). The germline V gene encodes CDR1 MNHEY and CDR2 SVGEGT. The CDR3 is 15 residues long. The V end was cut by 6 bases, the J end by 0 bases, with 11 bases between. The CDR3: CASRPAEANTGELFF. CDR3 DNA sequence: TGTGCCAGCAGGCCGGCGGAGGCGAACACCGGGGAGCTGTTTTTT.

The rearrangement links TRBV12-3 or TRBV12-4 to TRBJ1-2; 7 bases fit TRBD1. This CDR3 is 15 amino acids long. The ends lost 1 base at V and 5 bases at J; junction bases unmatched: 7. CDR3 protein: CASSLGQGVGYGYTF. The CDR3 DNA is TGTGCCAGCAGTTTAGGGCAGGGGGTCGGGTATGGCTACACCTTC.

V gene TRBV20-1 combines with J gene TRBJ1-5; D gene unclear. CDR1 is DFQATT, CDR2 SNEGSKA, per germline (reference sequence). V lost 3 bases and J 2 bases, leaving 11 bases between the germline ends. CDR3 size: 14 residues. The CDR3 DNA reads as TGCAGTGCTAGGGGGAATGTGGGCAATCAGCCCCAGCATTTT. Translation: CSARGNVGNQPQHF.

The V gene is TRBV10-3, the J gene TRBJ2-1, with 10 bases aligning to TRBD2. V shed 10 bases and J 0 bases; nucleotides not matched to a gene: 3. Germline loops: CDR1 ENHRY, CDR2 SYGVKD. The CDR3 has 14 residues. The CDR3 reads CATSSGSSYNEQFF. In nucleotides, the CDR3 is TGTGCCACCTCTAGCGGGAGCTCCTACAATGAGCAGTTCTTC.